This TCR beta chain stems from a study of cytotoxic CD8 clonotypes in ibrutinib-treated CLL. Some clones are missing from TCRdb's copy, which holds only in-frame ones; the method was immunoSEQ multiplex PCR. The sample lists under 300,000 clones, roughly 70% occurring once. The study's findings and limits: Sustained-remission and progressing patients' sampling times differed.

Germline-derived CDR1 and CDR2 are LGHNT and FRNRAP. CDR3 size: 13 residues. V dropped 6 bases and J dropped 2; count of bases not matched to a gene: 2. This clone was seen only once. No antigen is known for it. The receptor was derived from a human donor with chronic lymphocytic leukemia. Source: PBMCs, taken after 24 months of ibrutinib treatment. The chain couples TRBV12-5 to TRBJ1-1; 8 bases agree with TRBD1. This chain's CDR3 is CASGQGANTEAFF. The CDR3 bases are TGTGCTAGTGGCCAGGGGGCTAACACTGAAGCTTTCTTT. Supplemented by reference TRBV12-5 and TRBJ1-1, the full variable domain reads DARVTQTPRHKVTEMGQEVTMRCQPILGHNTVFWYRQTMMQGLELLAYFRNRAPLDDSGMPKDRFSAEMPDATLATLKIQPSEPRDSAVYFCASGQGANTEAFFGQGTRLTVV.